These 3 T cell receptor beta chains were sequenced from one sample in a study of cytomegalovirus exposure and HLA in healthy donors (dated by TCRdb to about 2017). Libraries were made using the immunoSEQ multiplex PCR assay. Here the immuneACCESS table is served through TCRdb, limited to in-frame sequences with V and J called. Missing clones are a known gap in these copies; in checked studies unresolved V genes cover under half, and the rest lacks a known reason. The sample yields 90,000 to 130,000 clones; 88% were counted once. The ten largest clonotypes hold approximately 1.4% of the sample. Source material: PBMCs. All receptors come from a woman aged 30 to 39 in good health and CMV-seropositive.

This rearrangement joins TRBV4-2 to TRBJ2-1; the match to TRBD2 covers 12 bases. The junction had 6 bases not matched to a gene; V was cut back by 3 bases and J by 6 bases. The germline gives CDR1 LGHNA, CDR2 YNFKEQ. This CDR3 has 16 amino acids. The chain's CDR3 is CASSQALAGGANEQFF. CDR3 nucleotide sequence: TGTGCCAGCAGCCAGGCCCTAGCGGGAGGGGCCAATGAGCAGTTCTTC.

V gene TRBV27 combines with J gene TRBJ1-2, with D possibly being TRBD1 (6 bases). Trimming stripped 0 bases from V and 6 bases from J, with 14 bases between. Germline CDR1 and CDR2: MNHEY and SMNVEV (reference sequence). The CDR3 contains 15 residues. CDR3 DNA: TGTGCCAGCAGTTTATCGTTAACAGGGTTCAATGGCTACACCTTC. Translated, it gives CASSLSLTGFNGYTF.

This rearrangement joins TRBV28 to TRBJ2-3, with D possibly matching TRBD1 (5 bases). Germline lookup yields CDR1 MDHEN and CDR2 SYDVKM. V gave up 10 bases and J gave up 0 bases, with 14 bases separating them. There are 14 residues in the CDR3. Here the CDR3 reads CATGPHLSTDTQYF. CDR3 nucleotide sequence: TGTGCCACAGGGCCTCACCTAAGCACAGATACGCAGTATTTT.